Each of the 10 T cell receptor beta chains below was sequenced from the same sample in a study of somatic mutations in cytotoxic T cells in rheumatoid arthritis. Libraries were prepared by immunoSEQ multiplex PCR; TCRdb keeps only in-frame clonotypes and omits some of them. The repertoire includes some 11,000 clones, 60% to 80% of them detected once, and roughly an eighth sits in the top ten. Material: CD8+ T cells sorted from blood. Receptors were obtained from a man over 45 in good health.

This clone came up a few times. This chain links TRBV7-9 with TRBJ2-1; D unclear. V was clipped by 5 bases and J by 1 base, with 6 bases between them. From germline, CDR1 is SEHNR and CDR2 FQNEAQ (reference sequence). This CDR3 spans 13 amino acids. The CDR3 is CASSHVSYNEQFF. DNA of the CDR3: TGTGCCAGCAGCCATGTTTCCTACAATGAGCAGTTCTTC. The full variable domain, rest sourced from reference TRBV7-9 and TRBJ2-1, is DTGVSQNPRHKITKRGQNVTFRCDPISEHNRLYWYRQTLGQGPEFLTYFQNEAQLEKSRLLSDRFSAERPKGSFSTLEIQRTEQGDSAMYLCASSHVSYNEQFFGPGTRLTVL.

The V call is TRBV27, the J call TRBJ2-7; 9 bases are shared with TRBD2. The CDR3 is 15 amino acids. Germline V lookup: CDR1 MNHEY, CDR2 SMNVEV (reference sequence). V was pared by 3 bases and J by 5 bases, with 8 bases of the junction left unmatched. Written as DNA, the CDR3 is TGTGCCAGCAGTTTGGCGGGGGGGGCCTTCAACGAGCAGTACGTC. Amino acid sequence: CASSLAGGAFNEQYV.

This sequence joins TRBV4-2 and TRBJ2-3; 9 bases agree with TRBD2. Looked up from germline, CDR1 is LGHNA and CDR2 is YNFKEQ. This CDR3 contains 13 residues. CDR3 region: CAVEAGGPHTQYF. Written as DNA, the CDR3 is TGTGCAGTGGAGGCGGGGGGGCCCCATACGCAGTATTTT.

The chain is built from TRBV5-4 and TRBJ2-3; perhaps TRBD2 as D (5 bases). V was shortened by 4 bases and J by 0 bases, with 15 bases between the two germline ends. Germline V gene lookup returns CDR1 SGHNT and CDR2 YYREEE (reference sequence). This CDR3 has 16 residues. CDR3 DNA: TGTGCCAGCAGCCAAGGTAGTAGAGGGAGCACAGATACGCAGTATTTT. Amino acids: CASSQGSRGSTDTQYF.

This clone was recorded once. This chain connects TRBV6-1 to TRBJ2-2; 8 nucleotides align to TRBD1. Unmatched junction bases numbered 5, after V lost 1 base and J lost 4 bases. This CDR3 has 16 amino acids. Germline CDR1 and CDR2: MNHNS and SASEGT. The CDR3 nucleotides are TGTGCCAGCAGTGAAGGGACAGGGTGGGGCACCGGGGAGCTGTTTTTT. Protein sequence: CASSEGTGWGTGELFF.

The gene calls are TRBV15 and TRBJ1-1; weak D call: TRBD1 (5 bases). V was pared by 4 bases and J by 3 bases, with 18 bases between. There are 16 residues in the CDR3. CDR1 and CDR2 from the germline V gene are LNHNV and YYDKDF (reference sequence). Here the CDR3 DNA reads TGTGCCACCAGCATGTTTGGGGGTGCAAGGGACACTGAAGCTTTCTTT. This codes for CATSMFGGARDTEAFF.

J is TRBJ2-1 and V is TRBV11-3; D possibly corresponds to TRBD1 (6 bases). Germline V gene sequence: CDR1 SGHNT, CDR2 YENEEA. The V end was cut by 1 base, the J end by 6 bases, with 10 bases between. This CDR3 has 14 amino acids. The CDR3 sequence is CASSLGQVGNEQFF. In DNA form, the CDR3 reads TGTGCCAGCAGCTTAGGACAGGTAGGCAATGAGCAGTTCTTC.

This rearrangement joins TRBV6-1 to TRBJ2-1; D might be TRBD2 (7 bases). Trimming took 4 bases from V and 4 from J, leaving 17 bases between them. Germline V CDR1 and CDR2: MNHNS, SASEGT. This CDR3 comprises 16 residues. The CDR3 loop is CASSVGGQNYYNEQFF. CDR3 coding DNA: TGTGCCAGCAGTGTCGGGGGGCAGAACTATTACAATGAGCAGTTCTTC.

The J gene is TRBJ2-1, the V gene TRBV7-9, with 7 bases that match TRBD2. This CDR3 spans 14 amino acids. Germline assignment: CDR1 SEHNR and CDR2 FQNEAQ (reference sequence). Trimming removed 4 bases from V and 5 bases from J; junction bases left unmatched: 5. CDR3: CASSSGLPNNEQFF. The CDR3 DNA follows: TGTGCCAGCAGCTCGGGACTACCCAACAATGAGCAGTTCTTC. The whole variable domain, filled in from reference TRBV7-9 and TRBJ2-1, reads DTGVSQNPRHKITKRGQNVTFRCDPISEHNRLYWYRQTLGQGPEFLTYFQNEAQLEKSRLLSDRFSAERPKGSFSTLEIQRTEQGDSAMYLCASSSGLPNNEQFFGPGTRLTVL.

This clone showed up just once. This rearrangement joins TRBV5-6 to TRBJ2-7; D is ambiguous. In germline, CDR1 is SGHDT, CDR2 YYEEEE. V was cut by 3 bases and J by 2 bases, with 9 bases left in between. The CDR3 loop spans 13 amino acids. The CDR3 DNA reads TGTGCCAGCAGCTCAACAGATCCCTACGAGCAGTACGTC. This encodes CASSSTDPYEQYV.